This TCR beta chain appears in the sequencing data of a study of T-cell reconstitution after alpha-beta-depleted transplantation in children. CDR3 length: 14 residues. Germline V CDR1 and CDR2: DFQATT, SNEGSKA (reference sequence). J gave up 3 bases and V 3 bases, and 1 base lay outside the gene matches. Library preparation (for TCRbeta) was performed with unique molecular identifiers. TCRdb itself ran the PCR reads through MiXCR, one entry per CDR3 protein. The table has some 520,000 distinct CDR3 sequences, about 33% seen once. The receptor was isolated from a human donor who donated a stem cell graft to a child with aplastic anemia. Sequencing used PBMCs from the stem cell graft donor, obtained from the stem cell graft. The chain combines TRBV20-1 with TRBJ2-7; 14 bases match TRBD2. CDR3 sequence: CSARGTSGSYEQYF. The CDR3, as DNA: TGCAGTGCTAGGGGGACTAGCGGGAGCTACGAGCAGTACTTC.